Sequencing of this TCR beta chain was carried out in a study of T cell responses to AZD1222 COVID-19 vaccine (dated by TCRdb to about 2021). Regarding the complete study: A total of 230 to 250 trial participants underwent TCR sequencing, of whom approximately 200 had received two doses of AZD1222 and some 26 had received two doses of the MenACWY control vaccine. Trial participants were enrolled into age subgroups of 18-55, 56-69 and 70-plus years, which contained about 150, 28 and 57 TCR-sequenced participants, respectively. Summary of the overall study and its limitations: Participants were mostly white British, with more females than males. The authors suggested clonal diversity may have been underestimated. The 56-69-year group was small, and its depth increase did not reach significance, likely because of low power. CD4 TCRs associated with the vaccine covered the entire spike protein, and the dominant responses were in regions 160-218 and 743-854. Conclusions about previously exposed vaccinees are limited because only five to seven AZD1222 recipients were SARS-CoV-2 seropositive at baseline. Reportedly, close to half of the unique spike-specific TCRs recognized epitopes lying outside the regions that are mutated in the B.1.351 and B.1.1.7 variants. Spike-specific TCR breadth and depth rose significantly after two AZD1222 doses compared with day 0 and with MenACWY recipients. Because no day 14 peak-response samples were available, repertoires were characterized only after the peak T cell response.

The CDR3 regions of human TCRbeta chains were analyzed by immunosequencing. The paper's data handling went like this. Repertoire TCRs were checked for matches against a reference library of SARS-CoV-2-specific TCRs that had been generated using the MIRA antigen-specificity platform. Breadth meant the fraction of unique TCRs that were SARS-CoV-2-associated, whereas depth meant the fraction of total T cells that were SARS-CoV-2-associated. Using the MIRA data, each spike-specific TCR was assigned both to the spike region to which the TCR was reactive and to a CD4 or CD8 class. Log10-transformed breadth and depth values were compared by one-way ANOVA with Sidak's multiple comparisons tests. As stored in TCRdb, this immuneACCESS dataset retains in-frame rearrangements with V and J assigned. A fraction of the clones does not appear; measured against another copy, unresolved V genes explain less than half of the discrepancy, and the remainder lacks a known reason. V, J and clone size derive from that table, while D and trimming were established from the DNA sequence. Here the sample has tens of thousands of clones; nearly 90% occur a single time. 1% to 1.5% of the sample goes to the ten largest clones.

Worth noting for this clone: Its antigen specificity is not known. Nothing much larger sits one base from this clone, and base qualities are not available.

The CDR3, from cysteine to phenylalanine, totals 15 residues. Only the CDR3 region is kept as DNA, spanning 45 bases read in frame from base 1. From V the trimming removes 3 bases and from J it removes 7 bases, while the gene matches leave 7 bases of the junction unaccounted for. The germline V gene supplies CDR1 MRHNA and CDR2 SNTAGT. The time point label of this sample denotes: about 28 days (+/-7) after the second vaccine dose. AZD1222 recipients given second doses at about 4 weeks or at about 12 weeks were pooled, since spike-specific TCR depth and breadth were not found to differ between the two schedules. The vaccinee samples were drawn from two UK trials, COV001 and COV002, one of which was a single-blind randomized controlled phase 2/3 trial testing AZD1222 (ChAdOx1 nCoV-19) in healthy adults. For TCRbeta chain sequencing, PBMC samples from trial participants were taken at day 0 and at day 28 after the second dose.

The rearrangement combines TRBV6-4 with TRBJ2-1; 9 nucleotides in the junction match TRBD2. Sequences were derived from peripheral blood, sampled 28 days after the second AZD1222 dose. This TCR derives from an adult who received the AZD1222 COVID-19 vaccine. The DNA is TGTGCCAGCAGTGAAGCTAGCGGGAAAGGGAATGAGCAGTTCTTC. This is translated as CASSEASGKGNEQFF.